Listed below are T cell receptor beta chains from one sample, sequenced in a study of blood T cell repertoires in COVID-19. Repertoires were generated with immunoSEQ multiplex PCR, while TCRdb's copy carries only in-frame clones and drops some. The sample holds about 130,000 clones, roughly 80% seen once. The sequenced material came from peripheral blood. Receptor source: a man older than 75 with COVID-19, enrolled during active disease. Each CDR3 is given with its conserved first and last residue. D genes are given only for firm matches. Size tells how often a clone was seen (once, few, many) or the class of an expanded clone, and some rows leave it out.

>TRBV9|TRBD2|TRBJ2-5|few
TGTGCCAGCAGCACACTAGCGACCGGGGAGACCCAGTACTTC
CASSTLATGETQYF
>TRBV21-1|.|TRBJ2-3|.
TGTGCCAGGAGACAGGGGGCCACAGATACGCAGTATTTT
CARRQGATDTQYF
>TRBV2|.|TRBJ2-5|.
TGTGCCAGCAGGCTACCGGCGGGACCTCAAGAGACCCAGTACTTC
CASRLPAGPQETQYF
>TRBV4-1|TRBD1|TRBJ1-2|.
TGCGCCAGCAGCCCAAACAGGGGCAGGGGGGGCTACACCTTC
CASSPNRGRGGYTF
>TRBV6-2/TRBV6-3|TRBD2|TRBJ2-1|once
TGTGCCAGCAGTTACTCAGCGGGGAATGAGCAGTTCTTC
CASSYSAGNEQFF
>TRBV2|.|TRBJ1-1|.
TGTGCCAGCAGAGCGGACACGGGGGGAGACACTGAAGCTTTCTTT
CASRADTGGDTEAFF
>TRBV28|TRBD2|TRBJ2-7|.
TGTGCCAGCAGGCCGACTAGCGGGAAGACCTACGAGCAGTACTTC
CASRPTSGKTYEQYF
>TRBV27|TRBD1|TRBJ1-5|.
TGTGCCAGCAGTCCGGGGACAGGGGGTGGACAGCCCCAGCATTTT
CASSPGTGGGQPQHF
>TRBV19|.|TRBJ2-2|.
TGTGCCAGTAGCTTAGCAGCGAACACCGGGGAGCTGTTTTTT
CASSLAANTGELFF
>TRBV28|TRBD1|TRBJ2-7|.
TGTGCCAGCGCACAGGGACAGGGGGCCTACGAGCAGTACTTC
CASAQGQGAYEQYF
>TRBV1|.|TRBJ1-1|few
TGCACCAGCCGACACCTCATGAACACTGAAGCTTTCTTT
CTSRHLMNTEAFF
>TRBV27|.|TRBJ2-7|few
TGTGCCAGCAGTTCCTCGGGCCAGGGCCTCTACGAGCAGTACTTC
CASSSSGQGLYEQYF
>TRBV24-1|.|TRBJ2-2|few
TGTGCCACCAGTGATCGGATGGAGTACACCGGGGAGCTGTTTTTT
CATSDRMEYTGELFF
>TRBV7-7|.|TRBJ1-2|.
TGTGCTAGCAGCTTCCGAATCCGGGACACCCCTCTTAAGAACTATGGCTACACCTTC
CASSFRIRDTPLKNYGYTF
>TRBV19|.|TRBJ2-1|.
TGTGCCAGTAGTATAGAGGCGGAGAGTGAGCAGTTCTTC
CASSIEAESEQFF
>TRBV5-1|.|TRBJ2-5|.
TGCGCCAGCAGCTTGCAAGGACAAGGTCAAGAGACCCAGTACTTC
CASSLQGQGQETQYF
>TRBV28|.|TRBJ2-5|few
TGTGCCAGCAGTTTTAACCAGGAGGAGGGAGAGACCCAGTACTTC
CASSFNQEEGETQYF
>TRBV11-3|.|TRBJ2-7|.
TGTGCCAGCAGCTTAGCTCCGTCCTACGAGCAGTACTTC
CASSLAPSYEQYF
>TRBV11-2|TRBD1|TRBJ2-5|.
TGTGCCAGCAGCCGCAGGGGGTCGGGAGAGACCCAGTACTTC
CASSRRGSGETQYF
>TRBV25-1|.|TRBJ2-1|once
TGTGCCAGCAGTGACGCTCGGGAACTGTACAATGAGCAGTTCTTC
CASSDARELYNEQFF
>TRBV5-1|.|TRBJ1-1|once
TGCGCCAGCAGCTTGGATGGACAGAACACTGAAGCTTTCTTT
CASSLDGQNTEAFF
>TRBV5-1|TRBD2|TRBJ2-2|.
TGCGCCAGCAGCCAGGGAGCGGGAGGAATCGGGGAGCTGTTTTTT
CASSQGAGGIGELFF
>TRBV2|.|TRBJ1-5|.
TGTGCCAGCAGTGAATCAGGGTATGATGCTCAGCCCCAGCATTTT
CASSESGYDAQPQHF
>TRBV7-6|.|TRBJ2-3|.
TGTGCCAGCAGCTTAGGGATTGGTAGCGCTAGTACGCAGTATTTT
CASSLGIGSASTQYF
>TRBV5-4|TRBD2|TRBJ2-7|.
TGTGCCAGCGGTGGACCTAGCGGGAGGGCCGGTGGCGAGCAGTACTTC
CASGGPSGRAGGEQYF
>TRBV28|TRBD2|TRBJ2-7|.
TGTGCCAGCAGTTTTAGCGGGAGCGGTTCGGAGCAGTACTTC
CASSFSGSGSEQYF
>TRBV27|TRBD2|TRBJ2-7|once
TGTGCCAGCACCCGGGGGGTCGAGCAGTACTTC
CASTRGVEQYF
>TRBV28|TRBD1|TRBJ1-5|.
TGTGCCAGCAGCCCCCAGGGGGCCAATCAGCCCCAGCATTTT
CASSPQGANQPQHF
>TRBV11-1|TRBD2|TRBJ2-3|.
TGTGCCAGCAGCTTAGTACTAGCGGGATGGGATACGCAGTATTTT
CASSLVLAGWDTQYF
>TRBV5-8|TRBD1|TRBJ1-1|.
TGTGCCAGCAGCACTCGACAGGGGGCCACACCACCTCTGTTT
CASSTRQGATPPLF
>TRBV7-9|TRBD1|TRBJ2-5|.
TGTGCCAGCAGCCAGGGACAGCCCTATGGAGAGACCCAGTACTTC
CASSQGQPYGETQYF
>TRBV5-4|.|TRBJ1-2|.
TGTGCCAGCAGTGGGGGGGATTACTATGGCTACACCTTC
CASSGGDYYGYTF
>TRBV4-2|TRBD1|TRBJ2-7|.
TGTGCCAGCAGCCTGACAGGGTCCATGGCCGAGCAGTACTTC
CASSLTGSMAEQYF
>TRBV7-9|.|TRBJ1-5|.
TGTGCCAGCAGCGACTCCGGGAATCAGCCCCAGCATTTT
CASSDSGNQPQHF
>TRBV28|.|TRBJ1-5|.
TGTGCCAGCAGTTTACTTGGAGATAGCAATCAGCCCCAGCATTTT
CASSLLGDSNQPQHF
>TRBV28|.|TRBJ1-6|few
TGTGCCAGCAGTTCGGGGGGCTCCTATAATTCACCCCTCCACTTT
CASSSGGSYNSPLHF
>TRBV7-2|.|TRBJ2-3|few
TGTGCCAGCAGCTTAGGGGTCACGGGGGATACGCAGTATTTT
CASSLGVTGDTQYF
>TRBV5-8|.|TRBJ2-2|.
TGTGCCAGCAGCTTGGCCGGAGGCGCGAACACCGGGGAGCTGTTTTTT
CASSLAGGANTGELFF
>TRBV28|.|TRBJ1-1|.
TGTGCCATGGCTAGGACAGCCGAAACTAACACTGAAGCTTTCTTT
CAMARTAETNTEAFF
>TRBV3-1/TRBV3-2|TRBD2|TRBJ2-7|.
TGTGCCAGCAGCCTAGCGGGTTACCCCTACGAGCAGTACTTC
CASSLAGYPYEQYF
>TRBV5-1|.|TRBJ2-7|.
TGCGCCAGCAGCCCCCTTGAGGGAGTAGGGCAGTACTTC
CASSPLEGVGQYF
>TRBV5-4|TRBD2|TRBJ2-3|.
TGTGCCAGCGGGGGAGGGGAGATCGGAGATACGCAGTATTTT
CASGGGEIGDTQYF
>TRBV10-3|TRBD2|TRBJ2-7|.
TGTGCCATCAGTGAGAGACTAGCGGGATGGGCTACCTACGAGCAGTACTTC
CAISERLAGWATYEQYF
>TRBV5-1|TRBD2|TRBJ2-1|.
TGCGCCAGCAGCATGACTAGCGGGAGCGTAGGCGAGCAGTTCTTC
CASSMTSGSVGEQFF
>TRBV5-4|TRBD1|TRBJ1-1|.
TGTGCCAGCAGCCAGGCGACAGGGGGCCCTGAAGCTTTCTTT
CASSQATGGPEAFF
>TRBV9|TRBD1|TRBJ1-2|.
TGTGCCAGCAGCGTAGGGGGACAGGGGGCGCTTAATGGCTACACCTTC
CASSVGGQGALNGYTF
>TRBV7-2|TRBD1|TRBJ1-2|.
TGTGCCAGCAGCAAGGACAGGGGGAACTATGGCTACACCTTC
CASSKDRGNYGYTF
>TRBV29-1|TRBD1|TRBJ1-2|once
TGCAGCGTTGGGGGATTTGGGACAGACTATGGCTACACCTTC
CSVGGFGTDYGYTF
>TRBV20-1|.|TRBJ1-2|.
TGCAGTGTGGGGGGAACGGGCTACACCTTC
CSVGGTGYTF
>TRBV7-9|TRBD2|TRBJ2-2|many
TGTGCCAGCAGAGAAACTAGCGGGAGAACCACCGGGGAGCTGTTTTTT
CASRETSGRTTGELFF
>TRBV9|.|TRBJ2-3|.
TGTGCCAGCAGCGTTCAGCTAGACAGAAGCACAGATACGCAGTATTTT
CASSVQLDRSTDTQYF
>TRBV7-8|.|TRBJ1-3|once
TGTGCCAGCAGCTTCCTCCCTGGGGCCTCTGGAAACACCATATATTTT
CASSFLPGASGNTIYF
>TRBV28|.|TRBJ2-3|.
TGTGCCAGCAGGAACCTCAGGATCACAGATACGCAGTATTTT
CASRNLRITDTQYF
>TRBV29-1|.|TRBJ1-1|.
TGCAGCGGATCCAAGGGAGGTCCAGAAGCTTTCTTT
CSGSKGGPEAFF
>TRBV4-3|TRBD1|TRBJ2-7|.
TGCGCCAGCAGCCAAGTTTGGGACAGGACCTACGAGCAGTACTTC
CASSQVWDRTYEQYF
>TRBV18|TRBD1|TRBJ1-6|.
TGTGCCAGCTCACCCAGGACAGGGGAGGGCTCACCCCTCCACTTT
CASSPRTGEGSPLHF
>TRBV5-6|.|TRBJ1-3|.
TGTGCCAGCAGCACCAGGGACACTTCTGGAAACACCATATATTTT
CASSTRDTSGNTIYF